This TCR beta chain originates from a study of cytomegalovirus exposure and HLA in healthy donors. This CDR3 spans 16 amino acids. The V and J ends lost 0 bases and 7 bases, in that order; junction bases with no gene match: 8. CDR1 is SGHVS, CDR2 FNYEAQ, per germline. Both 60 Vbeta primers and 13 Jbeta primers went into the PCR. Some clones are missing from TCRdb's copy, which holds only in-frame ones; the method was immunoSEQ multiplex PCR. This repertoire shows more than 100,000 clones, approximately 70% found once; its top ten account for less than 2%. The chain carries TRBV7-6 and TRBJ2-1, with 8 bases matching TRBD1. Sequences were obtained from PBMCs. This TCR came from a man younger than 30 in good health and CMV-seronegative. Here the CDR3 reads CASSLAAGGLRNEQFF. CDR3 DNA: TGTGCCAGCAGCTTAGCGGCAGGGGGCTTGAGAAATGAGCAGTTCTTC. The full variable domain, rest sourced from reference TRBV7-6 and TRBJ2-1, is GAGVSQSPRYKVTKRGQDVALRCDPISGHVSLYWYRQALGQGPEFLTYFNYEAQQDKSGLPNDRFSAERPEGSISTLTIQRTEQRDSAMYRCASSLAAGGLRNEQFFGPGTRLTVL.